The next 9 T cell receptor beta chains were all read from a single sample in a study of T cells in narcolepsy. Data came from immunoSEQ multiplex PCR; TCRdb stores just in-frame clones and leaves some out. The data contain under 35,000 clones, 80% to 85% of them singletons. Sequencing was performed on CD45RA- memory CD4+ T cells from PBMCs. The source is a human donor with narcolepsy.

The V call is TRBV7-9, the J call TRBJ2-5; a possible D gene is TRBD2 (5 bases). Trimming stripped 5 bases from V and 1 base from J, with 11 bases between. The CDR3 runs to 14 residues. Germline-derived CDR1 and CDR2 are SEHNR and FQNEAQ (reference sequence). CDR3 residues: CASSLGIGQETQYF. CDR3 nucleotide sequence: TGTGCCAGCAGCCTCGGGATCGGCCAAGAGACCCAGTACTTC. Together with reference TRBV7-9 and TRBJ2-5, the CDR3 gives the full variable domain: DTGVSQNPRHKITKRGQNVTFRCDPISEHNRLYWYRQTLGQGPEFLTYFQNEAQLEKSRLLSDRFSAERPKGSFSTLEIQRTEQGDSAMYLCASSLGIGQETQYFGPGTRLLVL.

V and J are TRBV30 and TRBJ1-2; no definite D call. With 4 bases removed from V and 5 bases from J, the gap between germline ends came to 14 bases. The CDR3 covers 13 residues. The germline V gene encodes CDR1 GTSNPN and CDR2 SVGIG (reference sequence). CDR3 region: CAWTPVYVYGYTF. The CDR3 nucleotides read TGTGCCTGGACTCCGGTCTATGTGTATGGCTACACCTTC.

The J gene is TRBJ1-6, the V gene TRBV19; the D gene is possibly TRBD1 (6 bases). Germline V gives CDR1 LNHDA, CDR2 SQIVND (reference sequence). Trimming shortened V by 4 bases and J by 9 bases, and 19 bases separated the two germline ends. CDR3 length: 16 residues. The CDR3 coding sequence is TGTGCCAGTAGTACCCTAGGGGGACCGGCGGGTTCACCCCTCCACTTT. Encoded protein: CASSTLGGPAGSPLHF.

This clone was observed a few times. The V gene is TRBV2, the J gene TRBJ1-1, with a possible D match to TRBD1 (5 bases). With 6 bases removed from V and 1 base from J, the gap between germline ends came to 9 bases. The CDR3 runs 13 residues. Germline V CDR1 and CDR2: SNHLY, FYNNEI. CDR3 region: CASRGTWNTEAFF. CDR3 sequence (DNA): TGTGCCAGCAGGGGGACGTGGAACACTGAAGCTTTCTTT.

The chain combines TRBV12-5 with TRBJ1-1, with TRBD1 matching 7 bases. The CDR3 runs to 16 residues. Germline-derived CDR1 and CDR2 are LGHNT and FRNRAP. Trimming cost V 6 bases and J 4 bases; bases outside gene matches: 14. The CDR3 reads CASGKLRDSWGTEAFF. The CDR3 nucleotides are TGTGCTAGTGGGAAACTCCGGGACAGCTGGGGCACTGAAGCTTTCTTT.

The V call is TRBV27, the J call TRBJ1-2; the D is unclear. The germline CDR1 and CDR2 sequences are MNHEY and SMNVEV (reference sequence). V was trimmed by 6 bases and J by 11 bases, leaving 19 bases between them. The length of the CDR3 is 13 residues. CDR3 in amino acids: CASRPTGMPLYTF. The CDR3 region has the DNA TGTGCCAGCAGACCCACCGGGATGCCCCTATACACCTTC.

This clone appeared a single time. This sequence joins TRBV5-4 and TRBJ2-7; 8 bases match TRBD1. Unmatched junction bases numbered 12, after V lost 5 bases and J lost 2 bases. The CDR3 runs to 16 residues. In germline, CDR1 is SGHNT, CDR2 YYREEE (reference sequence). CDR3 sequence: CASSRAGGAEAYEQYF. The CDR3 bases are TGTGCCAGCAGTCGGGCAGGGGGCGCGGAGGCCTACGAGCAGTACTTC. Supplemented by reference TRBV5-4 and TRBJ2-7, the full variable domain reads ETGVTQSPTHLIKTRGQQVTLRCSSQSGHNTVSWYQQALGQGPQFIFQYYREEENGRGNFPPRFSGLQFPNYSSELNVNALELDDSALYLCASSRAGGAEAYEQYFGPGTRLTVT.

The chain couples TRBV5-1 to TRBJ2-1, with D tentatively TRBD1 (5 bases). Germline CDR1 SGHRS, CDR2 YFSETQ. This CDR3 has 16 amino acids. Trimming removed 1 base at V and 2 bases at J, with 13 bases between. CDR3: CASSLFSGLAYNEQFF. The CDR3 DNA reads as TGCGCCAGCAGCTTGTTCTCAGGGTTGGCCTACAATGAGCAGTTCTTC.

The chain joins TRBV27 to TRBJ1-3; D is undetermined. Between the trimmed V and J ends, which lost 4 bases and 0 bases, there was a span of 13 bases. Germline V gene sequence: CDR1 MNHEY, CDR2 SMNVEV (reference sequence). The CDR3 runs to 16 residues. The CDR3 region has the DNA TGTGCCAGCAGTTCACGCCGGACGGACTCTGGAAACACCATATATTTT. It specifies CASSSRRTDSGNTIYF.